Only one count was recorded for the clone carrying this T cell receptor beta chain. Germline V gene data show CDR1 as MDHEN and CDR2 as SYDVKM. Trimming took 4 bases from V and 3 from J, leaving 7 bases between them. This CDR3 has 13 residues. Original data processing: Reference gene primers were amplified, and this amplification served to estimate nucleated cell counts. Assay: immunoSEQ multiplex PCR; the TCRdb copy retains only in-frame clones and omits some. V and J calls and clone size follow that table, whereas D and trimming were derived from the DNA. Here the sample spans some 190,000 clones, roughly 80% being singletons. The sample comes from a study of blood T cell repertoires in COVID-19.

The V and J genes are TRBV28 and TRBJ2-1; D is unclear. Sequencing used PBMCs or T cells enriched from blood (not recorded which). The TCR sequence derives from a man between 60 and 75 years old who had been exposed to COVID-19. CDR3 bases: TGTGCCAGCAGTTCCCCTAACTACAATGAGCAGTTCTTC. Translating gives CASSSPNYNEQFF.